This TCR beta chain was documented in a study of regulatory T cells in long-lasting Graves disease. Whole-study findings and limits: Thyroid tissue was not studied; only peripheral blood was. TRBV28, TRBJ1-2 and TRBJ2-5 emerged as the favored segments in persistent disease.

On this clonotype: Its antigen is undetermined.

Time point of the sample: persistent/refractory GD, antithyroid drugs over 5 years with positive TRAb. With RNA extracted from PBMCs as input, the TCR library was made. The authors built TCR beta libraries using iRepertoire HTBI primers and Arm-PCR of CDR3 regions. TCRdb passed the multiplex PCR reads through MiXCR, listing each CDR3 protein once. In the table there are under 500,000 distinct CDR3 sequences, about a fifth of which are singletons. The length of the CDR3 is 16 residues. V gave up 3 bases and J gave up 0 bases, with 9 bases separating them. CDR1 and CDR2 (germline): LNHDA, SQIVND (reference sequence).

The chain has TRBV19 and TRBJ1-6, with D uncertain. The TCR was taken from a female donor with Graves disease. Sequenced here: peripheral blood mononuclear cells (PBMCs), sampled when the disease was refractory, from a patient treated with antithyroid drugs. As DNA, the CDR3 is TGTGCCAGTAGTATTGGAGGTCGCTCCTATAATTCACCCCTCCACTTT. It translates to CASSIGGRSYNSPLHF. The entire variable domain, with the rest obtained from reference TRBV19 and TRBJ1-6, is as follows: DGGITQSPKYLFRKEGQNVTLSCEQNLNHDAMYWYRQDPGQGLRLIYYSQIVNDFQKGDIAEGYSVSREKKESFPLTVTSAQKNPTAFYLCASSIGGRSYNSPLHFGNGTRLTVT.